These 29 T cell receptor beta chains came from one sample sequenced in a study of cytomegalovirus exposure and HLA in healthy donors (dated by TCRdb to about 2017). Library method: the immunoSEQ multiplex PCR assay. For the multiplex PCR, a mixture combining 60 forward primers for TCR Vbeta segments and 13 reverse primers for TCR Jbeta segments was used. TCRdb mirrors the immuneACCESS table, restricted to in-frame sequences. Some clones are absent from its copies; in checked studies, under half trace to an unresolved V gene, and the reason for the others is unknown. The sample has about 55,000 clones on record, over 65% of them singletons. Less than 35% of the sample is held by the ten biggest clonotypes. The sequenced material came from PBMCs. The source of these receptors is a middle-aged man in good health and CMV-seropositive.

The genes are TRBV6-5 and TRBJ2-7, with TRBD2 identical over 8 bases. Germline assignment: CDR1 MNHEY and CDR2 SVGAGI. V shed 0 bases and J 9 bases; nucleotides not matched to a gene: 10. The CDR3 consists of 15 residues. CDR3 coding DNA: TGTGCCAGCAGTTACTCGTACAGCGGGGGCGATGGGCAGTACTTC. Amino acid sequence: CASSYSYSGGDGQYF.

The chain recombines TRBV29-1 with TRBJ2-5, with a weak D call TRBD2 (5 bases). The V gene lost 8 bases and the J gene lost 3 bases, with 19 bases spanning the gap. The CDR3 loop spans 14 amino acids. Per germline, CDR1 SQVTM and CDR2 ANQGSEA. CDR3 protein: CSSRQRIQKETQYF. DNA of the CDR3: TGCAGCTCTAGGCAGCGGATCCAAAAAGAGACCCAGTACTTC.

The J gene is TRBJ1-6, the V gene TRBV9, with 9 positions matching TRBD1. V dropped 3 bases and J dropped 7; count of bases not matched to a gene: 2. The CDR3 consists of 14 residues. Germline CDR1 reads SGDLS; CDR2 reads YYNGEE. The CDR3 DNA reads TGTGCCAGCAGCGCCGGGACAGGGAATTCACCCCTCCACTTT. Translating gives CASSAGTGNSPLHF.

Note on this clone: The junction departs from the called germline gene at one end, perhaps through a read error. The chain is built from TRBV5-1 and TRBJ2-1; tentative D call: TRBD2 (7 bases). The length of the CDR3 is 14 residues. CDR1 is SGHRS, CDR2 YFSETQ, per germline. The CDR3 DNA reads TGCGCCAGCGCCCTTGGGGGGGCCTATAATGAGCAGTTCTTC. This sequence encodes CASALGGAYNEQFF.

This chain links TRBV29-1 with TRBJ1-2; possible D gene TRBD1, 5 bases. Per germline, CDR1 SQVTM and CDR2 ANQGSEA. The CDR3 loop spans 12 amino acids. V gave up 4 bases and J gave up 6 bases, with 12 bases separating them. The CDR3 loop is CSVVGLGDGYTF. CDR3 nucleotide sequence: TGCAGCGTTGTGGGACTTGGGGATGGCTACACCTTC.

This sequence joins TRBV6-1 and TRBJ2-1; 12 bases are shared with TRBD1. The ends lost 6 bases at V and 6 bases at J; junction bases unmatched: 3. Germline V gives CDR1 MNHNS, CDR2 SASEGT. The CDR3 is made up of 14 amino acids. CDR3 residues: CASRGTGGTNEQFF. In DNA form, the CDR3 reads TGTGCCAGCAGGGGGACAGGGGGCACCAATGAGCAGTTCTTC.

The DNA of the CDR3 is TGTGCCAGCGGGGGGGACGGTCCTAATGAAAAACTGTTTTTT. This sequence encodes CASGGDGPNEKLFF. The V and J genes are TRBV7-7 and TRBJ1-4; D is perhaps TRBD1 (5 bases). The CDR3 has 14 amino acids. Germline CDR1 is SSHAT and CDR2 is FNYEAQ (reference sequence). V lost 8 bases and J lost 3, with 13 bases in between.

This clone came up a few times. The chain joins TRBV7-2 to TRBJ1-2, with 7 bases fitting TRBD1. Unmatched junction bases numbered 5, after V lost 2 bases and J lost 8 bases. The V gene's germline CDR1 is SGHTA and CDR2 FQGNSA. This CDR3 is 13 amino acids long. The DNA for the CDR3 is TGTGCCAGCAGCTTAAATACAGGGGAAGGCTACACCTTC. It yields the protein CASSLNTGEGYTF.

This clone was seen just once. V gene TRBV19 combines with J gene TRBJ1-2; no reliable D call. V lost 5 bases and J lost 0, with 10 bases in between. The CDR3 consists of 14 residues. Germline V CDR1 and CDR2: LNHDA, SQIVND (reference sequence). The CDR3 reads CASSGRVANYGYTF. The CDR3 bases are TGTGCCAGTAGTGGGCGTGTGGCTAACTATGGCTACACCTTC.

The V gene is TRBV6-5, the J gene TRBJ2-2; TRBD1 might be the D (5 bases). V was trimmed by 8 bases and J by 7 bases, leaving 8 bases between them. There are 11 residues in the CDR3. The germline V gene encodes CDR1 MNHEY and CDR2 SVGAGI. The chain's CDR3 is CASGRGGELFF. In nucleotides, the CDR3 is TGTGCCAGCGGAAGGGGCGGGGAGCTGTTTTTT.

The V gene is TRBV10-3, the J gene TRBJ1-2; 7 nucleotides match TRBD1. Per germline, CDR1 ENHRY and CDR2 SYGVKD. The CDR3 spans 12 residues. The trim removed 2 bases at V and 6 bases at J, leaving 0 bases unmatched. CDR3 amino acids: CAISETGDGYTF. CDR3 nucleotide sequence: TGTGCCATCAGTGAGACAGGGGATGGCTACACCTTC.

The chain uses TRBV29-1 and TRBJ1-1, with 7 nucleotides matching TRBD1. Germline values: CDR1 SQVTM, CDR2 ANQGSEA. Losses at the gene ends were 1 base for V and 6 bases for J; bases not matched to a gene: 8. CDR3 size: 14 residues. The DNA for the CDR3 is TGCAGCGTTGAAGTGGACAGGCGAGGGGCTGAAGCTTTCTTT. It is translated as CSVEVDRRGAEAFF.

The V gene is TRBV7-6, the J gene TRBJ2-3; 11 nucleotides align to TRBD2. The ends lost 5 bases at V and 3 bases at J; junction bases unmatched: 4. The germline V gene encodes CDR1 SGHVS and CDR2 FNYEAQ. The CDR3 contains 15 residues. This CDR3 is CASSTSSGGTDTQYF. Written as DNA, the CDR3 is TGTGCCAGCAGCACCTCTAGCGGGGGGACAGATACGCAGTATTTT.

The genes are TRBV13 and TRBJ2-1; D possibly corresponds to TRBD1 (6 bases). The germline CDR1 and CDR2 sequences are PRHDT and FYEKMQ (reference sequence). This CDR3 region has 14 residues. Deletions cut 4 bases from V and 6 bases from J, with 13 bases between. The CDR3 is CASSSPTGFNEQFF. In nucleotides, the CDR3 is TGTGCCAGCAGCTCCCCAACAGGGTTCAATGAGCAGTTCTTC. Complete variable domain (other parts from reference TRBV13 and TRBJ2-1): AAGVIQSPRHLIKEKRETATLKCYPIPRHDTVYWYQQGPGQDPQFLISFYEKMQSDKGSIPDRFSAQQFSDYHSELNMSSLELGDSALYFCASSSPTGFNEQFFGPGTRLTVL.

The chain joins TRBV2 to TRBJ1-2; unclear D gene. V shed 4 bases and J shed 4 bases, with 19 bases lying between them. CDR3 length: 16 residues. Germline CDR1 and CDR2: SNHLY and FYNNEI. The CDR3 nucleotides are TGTGCCAGCAGTGGGAGGGTCCGGACTGGGGTCTATGGCTACACCTTC. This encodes CASSGRVRTGVYGYTF.

The CDR3 loop reads CASKQGADEKLFF. Here the CDR3 DNA reads TGTGCCAGCAAACAGGGGGCCGATGAAAAACTGTTTTTT. The chain joins TRBV2 to TRBJ1-4, with TRBD1 identical over 9 bases. The J segment lost 6 bases and the V segment lost 7 bases, leaving 3 bases of the junction unmatched. Germline CDR1 SNHLY, CDR2 FYNNEI. This CDR3 has 13 amino acids.

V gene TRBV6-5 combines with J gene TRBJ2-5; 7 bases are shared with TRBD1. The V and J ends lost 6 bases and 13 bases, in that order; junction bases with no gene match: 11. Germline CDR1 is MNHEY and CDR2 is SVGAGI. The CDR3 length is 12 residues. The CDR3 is CASSRLTGTAYF. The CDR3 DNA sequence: TGTGCCAGCAGCCGACTTACCGGGACAGCGTACTTC.

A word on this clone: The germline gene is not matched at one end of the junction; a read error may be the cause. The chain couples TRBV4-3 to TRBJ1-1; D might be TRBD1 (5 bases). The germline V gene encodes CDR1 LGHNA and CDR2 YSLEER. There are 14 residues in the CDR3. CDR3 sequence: CASSQDGGNTEAFF. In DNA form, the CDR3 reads TGCGCCAGCAGCCAAGATGGGGGGAACACCGAAGCTTTCTTT.

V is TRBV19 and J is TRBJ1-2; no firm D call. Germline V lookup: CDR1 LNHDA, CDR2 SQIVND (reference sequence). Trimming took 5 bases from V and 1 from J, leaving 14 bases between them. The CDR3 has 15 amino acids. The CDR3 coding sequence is TGTGCCAGTAGTGCCGGGATCACTAATAACTATGGCTACACCTTC. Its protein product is CASSAGITNNYGYTF. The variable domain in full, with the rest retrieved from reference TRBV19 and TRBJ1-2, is DGGITQSPKYLFRKEGQNVTLSCEQNLNHDAMYWYRQDPGQGLRLIYYSQIVNDFQKGDIAEGYSVSREKKESFPLTVTSAQKNPTAFYLCASSAGITNNYGYTFGSGTRLTVV.

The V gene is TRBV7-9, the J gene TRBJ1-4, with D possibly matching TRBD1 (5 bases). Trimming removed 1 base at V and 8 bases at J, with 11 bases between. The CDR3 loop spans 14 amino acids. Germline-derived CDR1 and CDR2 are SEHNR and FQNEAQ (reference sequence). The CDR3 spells CASSLGQLREKLFF. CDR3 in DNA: TGTGCCAGCAGCTTAGGACAGCTAAGAGAAAAACTGTTTTTT. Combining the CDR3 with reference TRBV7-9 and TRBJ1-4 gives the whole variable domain DTGVSQNPRHKITKRGQNVTFRCDPISEHNRLYWYRQTLGQGPEFLTYFQNEAQLEKSRLLSDRFSAERPKGSFSTLEIQRTEQGDSAMYLCASSLGQLREKLFFGSGTQLSVL.

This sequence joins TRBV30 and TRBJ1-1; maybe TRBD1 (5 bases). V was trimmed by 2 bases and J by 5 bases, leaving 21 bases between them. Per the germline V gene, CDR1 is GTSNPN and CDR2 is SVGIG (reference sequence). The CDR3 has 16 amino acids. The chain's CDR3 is CAWSRGRTGRGTEAFF. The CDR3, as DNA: TGTGCCTGGAGTCGGGGGAGAACAGGACGGGGAACTGAAGCTTTCTTT.

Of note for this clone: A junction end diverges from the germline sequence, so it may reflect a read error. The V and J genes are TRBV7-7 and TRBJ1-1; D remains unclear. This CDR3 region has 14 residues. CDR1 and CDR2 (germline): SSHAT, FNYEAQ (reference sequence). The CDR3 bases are TGTGCTAGCAGCTTAGCGCCCGGGAACACTGAAGCTTTCTTT. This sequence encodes CASSLAPGNTEAFF.

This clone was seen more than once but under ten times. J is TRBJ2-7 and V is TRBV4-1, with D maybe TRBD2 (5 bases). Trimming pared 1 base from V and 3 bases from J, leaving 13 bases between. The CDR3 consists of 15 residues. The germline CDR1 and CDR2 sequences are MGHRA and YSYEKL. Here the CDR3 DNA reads TGCGCCAGCAGCCAAGGCGAGGGCTCTAACTACGAGCAGTACTTC. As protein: CASSQGEGSNYEQYF.

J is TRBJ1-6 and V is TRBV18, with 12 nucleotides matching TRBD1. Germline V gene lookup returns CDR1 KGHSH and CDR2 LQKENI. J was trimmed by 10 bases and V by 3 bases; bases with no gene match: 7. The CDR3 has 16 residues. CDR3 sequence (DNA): TGTGCCAGCTCACCCTCGGGACAGGGGGCAGGCTCACCCCTCCACTTT. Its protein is CASSPSGQGAGSPLHF. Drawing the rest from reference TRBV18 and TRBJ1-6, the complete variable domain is NAGVMQNPRHLVRRRGQEARLRCSPMKGHSHVYWYRQLPEEGLKFMVYLQKENIIDESGMPKERFSAEFPKEGPSILRIQQVVRGDSAAYFCASSPSGQGAGSPLHFGNGTRLTVT.

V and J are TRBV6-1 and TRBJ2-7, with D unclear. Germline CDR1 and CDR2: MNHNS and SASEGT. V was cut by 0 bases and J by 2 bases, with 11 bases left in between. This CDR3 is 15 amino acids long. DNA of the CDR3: TGTGCCAGCAGTGAAGCGATGAGTTCCACCTACGAGCAGTACTTC. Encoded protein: CASSEAMSSTYEQYF.

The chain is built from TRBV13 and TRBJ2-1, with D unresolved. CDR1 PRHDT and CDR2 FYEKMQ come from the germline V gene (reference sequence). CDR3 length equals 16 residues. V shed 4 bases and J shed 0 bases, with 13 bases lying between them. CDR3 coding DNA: TGTGCCAGCAGCTACGACCACTGGAGCTCCTACAATGAGCAGTTCTTC. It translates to CASSYDHWSSYNEQFF.

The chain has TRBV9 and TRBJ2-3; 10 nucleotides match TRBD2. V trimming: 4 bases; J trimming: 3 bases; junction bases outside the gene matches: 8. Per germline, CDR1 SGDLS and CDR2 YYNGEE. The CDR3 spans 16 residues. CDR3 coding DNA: TGTGCCAGCAGCCCCGGGACTAGCGCGAGGACAGATACGCAGTATTTT. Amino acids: CASSPGTSARTDTQYF.

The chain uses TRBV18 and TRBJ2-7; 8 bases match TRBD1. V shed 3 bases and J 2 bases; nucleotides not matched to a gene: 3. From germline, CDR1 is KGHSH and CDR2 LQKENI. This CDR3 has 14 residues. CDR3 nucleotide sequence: TGTGCCAGCTCACCGGCAGGGGGCGCCTACGAGCAGTACTTC. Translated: CASSPAGGAYEQYF.

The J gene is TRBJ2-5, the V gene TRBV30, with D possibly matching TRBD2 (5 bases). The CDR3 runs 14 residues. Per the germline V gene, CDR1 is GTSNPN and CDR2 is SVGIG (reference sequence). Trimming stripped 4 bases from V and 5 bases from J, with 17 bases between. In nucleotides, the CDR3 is TGTGCCTGGAACCGGGCCTCGAGGGTGGAGACCCAGTACTTC. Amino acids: CAWNRASRVETQYF.